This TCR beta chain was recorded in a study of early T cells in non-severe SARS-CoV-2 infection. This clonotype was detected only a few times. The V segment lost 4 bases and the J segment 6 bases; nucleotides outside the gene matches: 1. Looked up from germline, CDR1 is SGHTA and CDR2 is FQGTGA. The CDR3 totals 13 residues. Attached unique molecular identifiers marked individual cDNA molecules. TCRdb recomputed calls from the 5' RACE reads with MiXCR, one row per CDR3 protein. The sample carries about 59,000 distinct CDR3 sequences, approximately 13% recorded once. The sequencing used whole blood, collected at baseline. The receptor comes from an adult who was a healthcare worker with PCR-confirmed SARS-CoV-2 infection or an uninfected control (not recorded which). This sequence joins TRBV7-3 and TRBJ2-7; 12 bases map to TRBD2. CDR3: CASSSLAGGEQYF. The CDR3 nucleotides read TGTGCCAGCAGCTCACTAGCGGGAGGCGAGCAGTACTTC.